This is a list of T cell receptor beta chains from one sample in a study of shared clonotypes between healthy human individuals. TCRdb's copy holds only in-frame clones and misses some; the assay was immunoSEQ multiplex PCR. The profile shows around 2.1 million clones, 85% to 95% of them singletons. The sample taken for sequencing was naive CD8+ T cells from PBMCs. The receptors were gathered from a man aged 18 to 30 in good health. Some clones in this sample may be carry-over from other donors' samples. Each CDR3 is given with its conserved first and last residue. The D gene is left open where the match is weak. Size values are once, few and many counts, or a class for expanded clones, and some rows have none.

.	TRBV6-5	.	TRBJ2-3	CASRSSGYTDTQYF	TGTGCCAGCAGATCAAGCGGATACACAGATACGCAGTATTTT
.	TRBV5-1	.	TRBJ2-7	CASHSGRGDYEQYF	TGCGCCAGCCACAGCGGGCGGGGAGACTACGAGCAGTACTTC
.	TRBV11-2	TRBD1	TRBJ2-7	CASSFPRDRGDYEQYF	TGTGCCAGCAGCTTTCCCCGGGACAGGGGCGACTACGAGCAGTACTTC
.	TRBV19	.	TRBJ2-7	CASSKNRPGPAYEQYF	TGTGCCAGTAGTAAAAACCGACCGGGACCCGCCTACGAGCAGTACTTC
.	TRBV19	.	TRBJ1-2	CASSIPAPEVTNYGYTF	TGTGCCAGTAGTATCCCAGCCCCTGAGGTCACAAACTATGGCTACACCTTC
.	TRBV19	.	TRBJ2-7	CASSSRRESYEQYF	TGTGCCAGTAGCAGCCGAAGGGAATCCTACGAGCAGTACTTC
.	TRBV4-3	TRBD2	TRBJ2-7	CASSPSSTSGSYEQYF	TGCGCCAGCAGCCCATCCTCTACTAGCGGGAGCTACGAGCAGTACTTC
.	TRBV7-8	TRBD2	TRBJ2-5	CASSTGTSGRGETQYF	TGTGCCAGCAGCACCGGGACTAGCGGGAGGGGGGAGACCCAGTACTTC
.	TRBV7-9	TRBD1	TRBJ2-2	CASSLGWDRAKRGELFF	TGTGCCAGCAGCTTAGGGTGGGACAGGGCGAAACGCGGGGAGCTGTTTTTT
.	TRBV27	TRBD2	TRBJ2-3	CATLPPLAGGTDTQYF	TGTGCCACCCTACCCCCACTAGCGGGAGGGACAGATACGCAGTATTTT
.	TRBV7-9	.	TRBJ1-2	CASSIRLMGSEGYTF	TGTGCCAGCAGCATCAGGCTCATGGGAAGTGAGGGCTACACCTTC
.	TRBV7-8	.	TRBJ1-5	CASSLRVLNQPQHF	TGTGCCAGCAGCTTACGGGTTCTCAATCAGCCCCAGCATTTT
once	TRBV9	.	TRBJ1-1	CASSVASGAGPRNTEAFF	TGTGCCAGCAGCGTAGCTTCGGGGGCGGGACCGCGGAACACTGAAGCTTTCTTT
.	TRBV2	.	TRBJ2-3	CASSEIRGAGRDTQYF	TGTGCCAGCAGTGAAATCCGGGGCGCGGGAAGAGATACGCAGTATTTT
.	TRBV7-6	.	TRBJ2-7	CASSGAGASYEQYF	TGTGCCAGCAGTGGAGCAGGGGCCTCCTACGAGCAGTACTTC
.	TRBV2	.	TRBJ1-5	CASSEGEGGRSNQPQHF	TGTGCCAGCAGTGAAGGGGAGGGCGGACGGAGCAATCAGCCCCAGCATTTT
.	TRBV7-9	.	TRBJ2-7	CASSADSQQYF	TGTGCCAGCAGCGCAGACAGTCAGCAGTACTTC
once	TRBV19	.	TRBJ2-7	CASSGLRGRGYEQYF	TGTGCCAGTAGTGGGCTCCGGGGCAGGGGTTACGAGCAGTACTTC
.	TRBV7-3	TRBD1	TRBJ2-3	CASSSRTGHDTQYF	TGTGCCAGCAGCTCAAGGACAGGGCACGATACGCAGTATTTT
.	TRBV9	.	TRBJ2-2	CASSVPQNTGELFF	TGTGCCAGCAGCGTACCCCAGAACACCGGGGAGCTGTTTTTT
.	TRBV7-8	.	TRBJ1-5	CASSSPGVSNQPQHF	TGTGCCAGCAGCTCCCCCGGTGTAAGCAATCAGCCCCAGCATTTT
.	TRBV18	.	TRBJ2-5	CASSPSTETQYF	TGTGCCAGCTCACCCTCAACGGAGACCCAGTACTTC
.	TRBV30	.	TRBJ2-7	CAWRVGHSLYEQYF	TGTGCCTGGAGGGTCGGACACTCGCTCTACGAGCAGTACTTC
once	TRBV5-4	TRBD2	TRBJ2-1	CASSEGLAGDNEQFF	TGTGCCAGCAGCGAGGGACTAGCGGGAGATAATGAGCAGTTCTTC
.	TRBV27	TRBD1	TRBJ2-7	CASSLLGALGQPSSYEQYF	TGTGCCAGCAGTTTATTAGGTGCCCTGGGACAGCCGAGCTCCTACGAGCAGTACTTC
.	TRBV2	.	TRBJ2-5	CASSELGVRETQYF	TGTGCCAGCAGTGAATTGGGAGTTCGAGAGACCCAGTACTTC
.	TRBV9	TRBD1	TRBJ2-7	CASSTDRGEGYEQYF	TGTGCCAGCAGCACGGACAGGGGAGAGGGCTACGAGCAGTACTTC